The clone carrying this TCR beta chain was counted between two and nine times. Its antigen is unknown. One junction end does not reproduce the germline sequence, and a read error may be involved. The CDR3 has 14 residues. CDR1 is ENHRY and CDR2 is SYGVKD in the germline V gene. This sample was included in a study of neoadjuvant nivolumab and ipilimumab in lung cancer. Overall study findings and caveats: Only two of four nivolumab-treated tumors gained richness and clonality by surgery. Resected-tumor TCR richness correlated positively with pretherapy blood richness. TCR clonality did not significantly correlate with pathologic tumor regression. Only a small number of samples underwent TCR sequencing.

Sequenced by immunoSEQ multiplex PCR; TCRdb stores in-frame clones only, minus some. Counted here are about 7,000 clones, approximately 80% occurring once; the ten biggest clones make up 4.5% to 6%. The material was tumor tissue, obtained after neoadjuvant nivolumab, alone or with ipilimumab, at or shortly before surgery. This chain joins TRBV10-3 and TRBJ2-7; D is possibly TRBD1 (5 bases). This TCR came from an adult with non-small cell lung cancer. CDR3 sequence: CAISAGKNSHEQYF. DNA for the CDR3: TGTGCCATCAGCGCAGGGAAGAACTCCCACGAGCAGTACTTC.